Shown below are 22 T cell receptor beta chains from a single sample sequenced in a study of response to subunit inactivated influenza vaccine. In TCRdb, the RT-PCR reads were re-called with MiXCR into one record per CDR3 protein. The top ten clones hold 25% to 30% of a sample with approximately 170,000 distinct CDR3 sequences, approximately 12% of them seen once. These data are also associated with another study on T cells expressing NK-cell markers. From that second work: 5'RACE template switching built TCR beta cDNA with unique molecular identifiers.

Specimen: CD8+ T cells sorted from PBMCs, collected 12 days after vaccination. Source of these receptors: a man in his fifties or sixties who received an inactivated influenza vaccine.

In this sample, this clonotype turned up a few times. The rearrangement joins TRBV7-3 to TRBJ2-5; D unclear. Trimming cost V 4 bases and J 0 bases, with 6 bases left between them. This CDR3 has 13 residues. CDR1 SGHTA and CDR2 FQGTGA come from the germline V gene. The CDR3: CASSSRDQETQYF. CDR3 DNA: TGTGCCAGCAGCTCCCGAGACCAAGAGACCCAGTACTTC.

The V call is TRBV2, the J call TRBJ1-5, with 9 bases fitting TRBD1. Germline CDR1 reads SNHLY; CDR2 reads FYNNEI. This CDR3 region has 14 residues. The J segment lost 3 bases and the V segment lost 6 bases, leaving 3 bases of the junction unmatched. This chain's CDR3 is CASRGQGNNQPQHF. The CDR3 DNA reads TGTGCCAGCAGAGGACAGGGGAACAATCAGCCCCAGCATTTT. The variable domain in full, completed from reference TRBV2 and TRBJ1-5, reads EPEVTQTPSHQVTQMGQEVILRCVPISNHLYFYWYRQILGQKVEFLVSFYNNEISEKSEIFDDQFSVERPDGSNFTLKIRSTKLEDSAMYFCASRGQGNNQPQHFGDGTRLSIL.

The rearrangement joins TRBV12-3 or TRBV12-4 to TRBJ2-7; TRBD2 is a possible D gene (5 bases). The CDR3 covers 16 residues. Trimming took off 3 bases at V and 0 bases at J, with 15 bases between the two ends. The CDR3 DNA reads TGTGCCAGCAGTTTCTCAGGACTCCTTAGCTCCTACGAGCAGTACTTC. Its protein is CASSFSGLLSSYEQYF.

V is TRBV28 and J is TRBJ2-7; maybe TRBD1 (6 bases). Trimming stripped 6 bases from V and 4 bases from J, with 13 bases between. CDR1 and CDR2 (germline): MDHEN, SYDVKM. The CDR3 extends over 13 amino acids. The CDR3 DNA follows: TGTGCCAGCAGACTGACAGGTGGTTACGAGCAGTACTTC. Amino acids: CASRLTGGYEQYF.

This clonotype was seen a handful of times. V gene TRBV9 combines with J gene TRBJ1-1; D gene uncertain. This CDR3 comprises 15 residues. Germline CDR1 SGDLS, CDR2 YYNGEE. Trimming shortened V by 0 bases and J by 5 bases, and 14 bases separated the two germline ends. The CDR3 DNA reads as TGTGCCAGCAGCGTAGGTAAGGGTTGGAATACTGAAGCTTTCTTT. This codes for CASSVGKGWNTEAFF.

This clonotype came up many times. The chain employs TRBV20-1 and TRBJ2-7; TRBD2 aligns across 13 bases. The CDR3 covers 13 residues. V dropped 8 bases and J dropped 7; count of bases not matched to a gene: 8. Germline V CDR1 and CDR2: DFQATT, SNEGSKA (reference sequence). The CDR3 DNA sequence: TGCAGTTCGTGGACTAGCGGGAGTGCAGAGCAGTACTTC. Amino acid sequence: CSSWTSGSAEQYF.

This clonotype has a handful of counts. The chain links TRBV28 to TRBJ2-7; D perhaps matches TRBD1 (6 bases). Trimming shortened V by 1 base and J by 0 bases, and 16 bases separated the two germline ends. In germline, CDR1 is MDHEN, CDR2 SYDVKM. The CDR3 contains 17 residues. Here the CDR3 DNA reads TGTGCCAGCAGTTTATTTCCCACCAGGGGAGCCTCCTACGAGCAGTACTTC. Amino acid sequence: CASSLFPTRGASYEQYF.

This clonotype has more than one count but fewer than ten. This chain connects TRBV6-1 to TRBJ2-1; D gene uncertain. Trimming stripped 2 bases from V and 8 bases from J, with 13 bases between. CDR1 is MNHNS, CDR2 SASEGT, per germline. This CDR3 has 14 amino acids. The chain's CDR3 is CASSEIGSHDEQFF. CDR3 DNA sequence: TGTGCCAGCAGTGAAATCGGGTCTCATGATGAGCAGTTCTTC.

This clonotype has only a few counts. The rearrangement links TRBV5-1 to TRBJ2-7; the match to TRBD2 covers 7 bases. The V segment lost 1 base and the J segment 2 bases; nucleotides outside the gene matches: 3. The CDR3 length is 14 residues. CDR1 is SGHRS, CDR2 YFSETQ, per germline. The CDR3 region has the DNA TGCGCCAGCAGCTTGACGCGGGAGCCCTACGAGCAGTACTTC. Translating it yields CASSLTREPYEQYF.

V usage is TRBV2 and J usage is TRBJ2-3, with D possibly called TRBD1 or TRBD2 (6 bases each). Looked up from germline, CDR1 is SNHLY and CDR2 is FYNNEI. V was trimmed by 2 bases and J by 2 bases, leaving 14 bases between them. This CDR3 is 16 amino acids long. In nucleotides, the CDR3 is TGTGCCAGCAGTGAATGGGGGGCGCCCAACACAGATACGCAGTATTTT. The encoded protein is CASSEWGAPNTDTQYF.

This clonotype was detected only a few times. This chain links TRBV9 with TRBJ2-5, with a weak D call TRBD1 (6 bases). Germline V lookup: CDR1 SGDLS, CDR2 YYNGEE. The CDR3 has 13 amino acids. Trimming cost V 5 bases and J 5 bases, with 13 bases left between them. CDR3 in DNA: TGTGCCAGCAGTGAGAGGGGGTCGGAGACCCAGTACTTC. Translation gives CASSERGSETQYF.

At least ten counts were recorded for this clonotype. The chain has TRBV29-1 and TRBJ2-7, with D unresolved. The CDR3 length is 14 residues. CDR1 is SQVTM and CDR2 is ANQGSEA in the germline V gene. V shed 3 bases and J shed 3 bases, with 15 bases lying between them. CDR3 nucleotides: TGCAGCGTTGAGCTGAATAGAAGTGGCTACGAGCAGTACTTC. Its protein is CSVELNRSGYEQYF.

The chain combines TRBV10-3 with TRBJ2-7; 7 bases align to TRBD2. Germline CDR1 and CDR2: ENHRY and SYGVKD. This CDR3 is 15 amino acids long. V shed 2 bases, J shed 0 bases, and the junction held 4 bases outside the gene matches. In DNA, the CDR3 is TGTGCCATCAGTGAGGGGGGAGGGGCCTCCTACGAGCAGTACTTC. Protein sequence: CAISEGGGASYEQYF.

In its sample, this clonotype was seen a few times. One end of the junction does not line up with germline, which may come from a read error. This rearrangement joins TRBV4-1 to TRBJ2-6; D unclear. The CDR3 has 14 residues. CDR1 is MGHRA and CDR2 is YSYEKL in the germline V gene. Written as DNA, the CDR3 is TGCGCCAGCAGCCAAGTCTCTGGGCCCAACGTCCTGACTTTC. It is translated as CASSQVSGPNVLTF.

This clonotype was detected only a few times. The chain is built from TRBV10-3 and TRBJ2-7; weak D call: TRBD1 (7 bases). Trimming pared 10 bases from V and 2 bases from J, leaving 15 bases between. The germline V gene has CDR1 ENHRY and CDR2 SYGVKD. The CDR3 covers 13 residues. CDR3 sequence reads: CATVGGTAYEQYF. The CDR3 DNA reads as TGTGCCACCGTCGGAGGGACAGCCTACGAGCAGTACTTC.

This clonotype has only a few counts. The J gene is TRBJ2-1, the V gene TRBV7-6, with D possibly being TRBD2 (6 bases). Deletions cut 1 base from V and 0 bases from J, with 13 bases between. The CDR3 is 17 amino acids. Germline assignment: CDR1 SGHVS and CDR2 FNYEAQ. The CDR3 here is CASSLVASVSSYNEQFF. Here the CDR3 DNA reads TGTGCCAGCAGCTTAGTGGCTAGCGTTAGCTCCTACAATGAGCAGTTCTTC.

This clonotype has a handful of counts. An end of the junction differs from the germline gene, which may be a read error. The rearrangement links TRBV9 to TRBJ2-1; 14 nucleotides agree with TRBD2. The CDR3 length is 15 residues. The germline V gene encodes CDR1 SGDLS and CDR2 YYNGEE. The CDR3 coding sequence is TGTGCCAGCAGCCCAACCCCCGGACTAGCGGGAGGACGTGTCTTC. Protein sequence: CASSPTPGLAGGRVF.

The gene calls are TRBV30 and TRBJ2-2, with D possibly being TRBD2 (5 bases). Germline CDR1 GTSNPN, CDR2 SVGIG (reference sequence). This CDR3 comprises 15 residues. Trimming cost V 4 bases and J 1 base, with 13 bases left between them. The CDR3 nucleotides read TGTGCCTGGAAGAGTAGGGCGGGGAACACCGGGGAGCTGTTTTTT. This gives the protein CAWKSRAGNTGELFF.

The CDR3 is CSARDHLRAEKLFF. Here the CDR3 DNA reads TGCAGTGCTAGAGATCACCTGCGCGCTGAAAAACTGTTTTTT. The chain recombines TRBV20-1 with TRBJ1-4; D not certain. Trimming took 0 bases from V and 7 from J, leaving 12 bases between them. Germline V gene lookup returns CDR1 DFQATT and CDR2 SNEGSKA (reference sequence). The CDR3 covers 14 residues.

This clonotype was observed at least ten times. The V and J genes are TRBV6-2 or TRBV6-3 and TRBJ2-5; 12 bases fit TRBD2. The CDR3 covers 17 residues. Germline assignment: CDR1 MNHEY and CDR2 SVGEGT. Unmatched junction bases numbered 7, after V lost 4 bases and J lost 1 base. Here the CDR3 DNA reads TGTGCCAGCAGTTTCCCCCCTAGCGGGAGGGCCCAAGAGACCCAGTACTTC. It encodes CASSFPPSGRAQETQYF.

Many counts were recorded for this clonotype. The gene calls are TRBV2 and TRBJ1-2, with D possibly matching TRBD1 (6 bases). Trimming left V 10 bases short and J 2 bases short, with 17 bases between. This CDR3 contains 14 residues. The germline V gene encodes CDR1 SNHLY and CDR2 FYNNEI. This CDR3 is CATRGQILNYGYTF. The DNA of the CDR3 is TGTGCCACCCGCGGACAGATTTTAAACTATGGCTACACCTTC.

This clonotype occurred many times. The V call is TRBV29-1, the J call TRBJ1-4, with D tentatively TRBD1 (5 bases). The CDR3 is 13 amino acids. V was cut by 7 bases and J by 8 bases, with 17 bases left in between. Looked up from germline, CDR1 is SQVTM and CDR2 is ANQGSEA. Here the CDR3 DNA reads TGCAGCGCTGGCGGGGCATTGGGGGAAAAACTGTTTTTT. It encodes CSAGGALGEKLFF.